Following are 30 T cell receptor beta chains from one sample sequenced in a study of blood T cell repertoires in COVID-19. The table came from immunoSEQ multiplex PCR; TCRdb's copy has only in-frame clones and leaves some out. The sample records around 300,000 clones, 70% to 90% being singletons. Sample: peripheral blood. The receptors derive from a woman in her 70s with COVID-19, enrolled during active disease.

The chain couples TRBV5-1 to TRBJ1-4; 11 nucleotides line up with TRBD1. CDR3 length: 15 residues. Germline V CDR1 and CDR2: SGHRS, YFSETQ. The V gene end was trimmed by 4 bases and the J gene end by 5 bases; junction bases not matched to a gene: 4. DNA of the CDR3: TGCGCCAGCAGCCCTAGGGACAGGGGGAATGAAAAACTGTTTTTT. The encoded protein is CASSPRDRGNEKLFF.

A single count supports this clone. The rearrangement joins TRBV5-1 to TRBJ1-6, with a tentative D call TRBD1 (5 bases). The V end lost 4 bases, the J end lost 7 bases, and 15 bases lay between the germline ends. The CDR3 loop spans 15 amino acids. Per germline, CDR1 SGHRS and CDR2 YFSETQ. The CDR3 DNA is TGCGCCAGCAGCCAAGGGGCAGGTCTGAATTCACCCCTCCACTTT. Translation: CASSQGAGLNSPLHF.

The chain is built from TRBV28 and TRBJ2-7; D possibly corresponds to TRBD1 (5 bases). V was clipped by 5 bases and J by 1 base, with 15 bases between them. Germline V CDR1 and CDR2: MDHEN, SYDVKM. The CDR3 covers 15 residues. The CDR3 DNA follows: TGTGCCAGCAGTCGATTGGACAATCTATCCTACGAGCAGTACTTC. Its translation is CASSRLDNLSYEQYF. The variable domain in full, with the rest retrieved from reference TRBV28 and TRBJ2-7, is DVKVTQSSRYLVKRTGEKVFLECVQDMDHENMFWYRQDPGLGLRLIYFSYDVKMKEKGDIPEGYSVSREKKERFSLILESASTNQTSMYLCASSRLDNLSYEQYFGPGTRLTVT.

The chain recombines TRBV6-5 with TRBJ1-5; 10 bases align to TRBD1. J lost 5 bases, V lost 4 bases, and 2 bases had no gene match. CDR3 length: 14 residues. Looked up from germline, CDR1 is MNHEY and CDR2 is SVGAGI. The CDR3 DNA is TGTGCCAGCAGTTCGGACAGGGGGGATCAGCCCCAGCATTTT. As protein: CASSSDRGDQPQHF.

The chain employs TRBV6-1 and TRBJ1-1; TRBD1 is a possible D gene (5 bases). CDR3 length equals 14 residues. V gave up 1 base and J gave up 4 bases, with 10 bases separating them. The germline V gene encodes CDR1 MNHNS and CDR2 SASEGT. CDR3 loop: CASSEVGGSTEAFF. The CDR3 DNA sequence: TGTGCCAGCAGTGAAGTCGGGGGTAGCACTGAAGCTTTCTTT.

V usage is TRBV6-5 and J usage is TRBJ1-6; TRBD1 agrees at 9 bases. The CDR3 is made up of 14 amino acids. With V trimmed by 7 bases and J by 9 bases, 7 bases remained unmatched. CDR1 and CDR2 from the germline V gene are MNHEY and SVGAGI. The CDR3 nucleotides are TGTGCCAGCATAACGGGACAGGGAAGTTCACCCCTCCACTTT. Protein product: CASITGQGSSPLHF.

The chain links TRBV9 to TRBJ2-1; D is unclear. Germline lookup yields CDR1 SGDLS and CDR2 YYNGEE. V was shortened by 3 bases and J by 1 base, with 8 bases between the two germline ends. This CDR3 is 14 amino acids long. The CDR3 nucleotides are TGTGCCAGCAGCGGGTCTACTTCCTACAATGAGCAGTTCTTC. It is translated as CASSGSTSYNEQFF. The complete variable domain, with remaining parts taken from reference TRBV9 and TRBJ2-1, reads DSGVTQTPKHLITATGQRVTLRCSPRSGDLSVYWYQQSLDQGLQFLIQYYNGEERAKGNILERFSAQQFPDLHSELNLSSLELGDSALYFCASSGSTSYNEQFFGPGTRLTVL.

V and J are TRBV13 and TRBJ2-2; 12 bases agree with TRBD1. This CDR3 region has 15 residues. With V trimmed by 5 bases and J by 5 bases, 3 bases remained unmatched. CDR1 and CDR2 from the germline V gene are PRHDT and FYEKMQ (reference sequence). CDR3 in DNA: TGTGCCAGCAGCCTGGGACAGGGGGCAACCGGGGAGCTGTTTTTT. Its translation is CASSLGQGATGELFF. The full variable domain, with the rest looked up from reference TRBV13 and TRBJ2-2, is AAGVIQSPRHLIKEKRETATLKCYPIPRHDTVYWYQQGPGQDPQFLISFYEKMQSDKGSIPDRFSAQQFSDYHSELNMSSLELGDSALYFCASSLGQGATGELFFGEGSRLTVL.

The chain couples TRBV6-5 to TRBJ1-3; D may be TRBD1 (6 bases). V lost 6 bases to trimming and J lost 4 bases, with 13 bases between them. CDR1 and CDR2 (germline): MNHEY, SVGAGI. The CDR3 is 14 amino acids. CDR3 coding DNA: TGTGCCAGCAGAGCTACAGGGATCGGAAACACCATATATTTT. Translated, it gives CASRATGIGNTIYF.

In this sample, this clone turned up a few times. V gene TRBV28 combines with J gene TRBJ1-5; D uncertain. Trimming took 2 bases from V and 5 from J, leaving 13 bases between them. This CDR3 region has 15 residues. Per germline, CDR1 MDHEN and CDR2 SYDVKM. The DNA of the CDR3 is TGTGCCAGCAGTTTAAGGGCCGGGAGGGATCAGCCCCAGCATTTT. As protein: CASSLRAGRDQPQHF. Combining the CDR3 with reference TRBV28 and TRBJ1-5 gives the whole variable domain DVKVTQSSRYLVKRTGEKVFLECVQDMDHENMFWYRQDPGLGLRLIYFSYDVKMKEKGDIPEGYSVSREKKERFSLILESASTNQTSMYLCASSLRAGRDQPQHFGDGTRLSIL.

The gene calls are TRBV3-1 (or the pseudogene TRBV3-2) and TRBJ2-2; 12 bases fit TRBD2. Losses at the gene ends were 4 bases for V and 1 base for J; bases not matched to a gene: 19. This CDR3 spans 22 amino acids. In germline, CDR1 is LGHDT, CDR2 YNNKEL (reference sequence). For the CDR3, the DNA is TGTGCCAGCAGCCTGCCAAGCGAGGGGCAGGAGACTAGCGGGGGGAACACCGGGGAGCTGTTTTTT. It translates to CASSLPSEGQETSGGNTGELFF.

The chain employs TRBV30 and TRBJ1-5; D remains ambiguous. Germline CDR1 is GTSNPN and CDR2 is SVGIG (reference sequence). V lost 3 bases and J 6 bases, leaving 12 bases between the germline ends. The CDR3 is 13 residues long. DNA of the CDR3: TGTGCCTGGAGGGCCGGAGTAGGTCAGCCCCAGCATTTT. Its translation: CAWRAGVGQPQHF.

The gene calls are TRBV6-2 or TRBV6-3 and TRBJ1-1, with 7 bases that match TRBD1. Germline CDR1 MNHEY, CDR2 SVGEGT. With 2 bases clipped from V and 1 base from J, the junction kept 4 bases outside the gene matches. The CDR3 runs 15 residues. The CDR3 region has the DNA TGTGCCAGCAGTTACCCCGGGACAGAGAACACTGAAGCTTTCTTT. It specifies CASSYPGTENTEAFF.

The V gene is TRBV4-3, the J gene TRBJ1-2; a weak D match, TRBD1 (5 bases). The V gene lost 0 bases and the J gene lost 4 bases, with 9 bases spanning the gap. The CDR3 is made up of 14 amino acids. CDR1 is LGHNA and CDR2 is YSLEER in the germline V gene. The CDR3 region has the DNA TGCGCCAGCAGCCAAGAGGGGGGGATCTATGGCTACACCTTC. This translates into CASSQEGGIYGYTF.

V gene TRBV29-1 combines with J gene TRBJ2-7, with 7 positions matching TRBD1. Germline CDR1 reads SQVTM; CDR2 reads ANQGSEA. CDR3 length: 12 amino acids. Germline trimming cut 7 bases from V and 6 bases from J; bases unmatched to any gene: 9. As DNA, the CDR3 is TGCAGCGGCTCGGACAGGTACGGCGAGCAGTACTTC. Translating it yields CSGSDRYGEQYF.

V usage is TRBV18 and J usage is TRBJ2-7; 8 bases match TRBD1. CDR1 and CDR2 from the germline V gene are KGHSH and LQKENI. V lost 4 bases and J lost 7; bases outside the gene matches: 6. The CDR3 is 13 residues long. In DNA, the CDR3 is TGTGCCAGCTCACGACAGGGGCCTTGGGAGCAGTACTTC. Amino acids: CASSRQGPWEQYF. The whole variable domain, remainder taken from reference TRBV18 and TRBJ2-7, is NAGVMQNPRHLVRRRGQEARLRCSPMKGHSHVYWYRQLPEEGLKFMVYLQKENIIDESGMPKERFSAEFPKEGPSILRIQQVVRGDSAAYFCASSRQGPWEQYFGPGTRLTVT.

This clone was recorded a few times. This specimen includes other DNA sequences encoding the same CDR3. The chain uses TRBV4-1 and TRBJ2-2; unclear D gene. Trimming left V 0 bases short and J 0 bases short, with 8 bases between. This CDR3 has 16 amino acids. Germline values: CDR1 MGHRA, CDR2 YSYEKL. The CDR3 coding sequence is TGCGCCAGCAGCCAAGATTCGGAGACGAACACCGGGGAGCTGTTTTTT. Translated, it gives CASSQDSETNTGELFF.

This chain uses TRBV5-4 with TRBJ1-2; D may be TRBD1 (5 bases). Germline values: CDR1 SGHNT, CDR2 YYREEE (reference sequence). V was shortened by 2 bases and J by 5 bases, with 10 bases between the two germline ends. The CDR3 extends over 13 amino acids. This CDR3 reads CASSFDRAYGYTF. The DNA of the CDR3 is TGTGCCAGCAGCTTTGACAGAGCGTATGGCTACACCTTC.

This rearrangement joins TRBV4-1 to TRBJ1-6, with a tentative D call TRBD1 (5 bases). The CDR3 runs to 15 residues. The V and J ends lost 0 bases and 7 bases respectively, with 10 bases between them. Germline V CDR1 and CDR2: MGHRA, YSYEKL. The CDR3 loop is CASSQDPQGNSPLHF. In nucleotides, the CDR3 is TGCGCCAGCAGCCAAGACCCCCAGGGAAATTCACCCCTCCACTTT.

V gene TRBV4-3 combines with J gene TRBJ2-1; maybe TRBD2 (6 bases). Trimming cost V 5 bases and J 0 bases, with 8 bases left between them. The germline gives CDR1 LGHNA, CDR2 YSLEER. This CDR3 region has 14 residues. The CDR3 spells CASSGGSSYNEQFF. In DNA form, the CDR3 reads TGCGCCAGCAGCGGGGGGAGCTCCTACAATGAGCAGTTCTTC.

The chain couples TRBV6-5 to TRBJ1-4; D is uncertain. V shed 11 bases and J shed 0 bases, with 16 bases lying between them. Germline V lookup: CDR1 MNHEY, CDR2 SVGAGI. The length of the CDR3 is 15 residues. Written as DNA, the CDR3 is TGTGCCTCTAGGAGTTCCGCAGCAACTAATGAAAAACTGTTTTTT. Amino acids: CASRSSAATNEKLFF.

This chain connects TRBV7-9 to TRBJ2-4, with TRBD1 matching over 7 bases. V shed 5 bases and J 1 base; nucleotides not matched to a gene: 5. The CDR3 loop spans 15 amino acids. Germline V gene sequence: CDR1 SEHNR, CDR2 FQNEAQ (reference sequence). The CDR3 region is CASSLPDRAKNIQYF. CDR3 nucleotide sequence: TGTGCCAGCAGCCTACCGGACAGGGCCAAAAACATTCAGTACTTC.

The chain links TRBV19 to TRBJ1-5, with D possibly matching TRBD1 (5 bases). V lost 0 bases and J 6 bases, leaving 18 bases between the germline ends. The CDR3 is 17 residues long. Looked up from germline, CDR1 is LNHDA and CDR2 is SQIVND (reference sequence). The CDR3 sequence is CASSIDGPGRNSQPQHF. The CDR3 DNA reads TGTGCCAGTAGTATAGATGGTCCAGGGCGGAACAGTCAGCCCCAGCATTTT.

The genes are TRBV2 and TRBJ2-1; 8 bases fit TRBD1. From germline, CDR1 is SNHLY and CDR2 FYNNEI. V trimming: 4 bases; J trimming: 8 bases; junction bases outside the gene matches: 7. CDR3 length equals 14 residues. Written as DNA, the CDR3 is TGTGCCAGCAGTGGACAGGGGTCTGGGGATGAGCAGTTCTTC. Its translation is CASSGQGSGDEQFF.

This rearrangement joins TRBV7-6 to TRBJ1-1, with TRBD1 matching 11 bases. The CDR3 runs 15 residues. Germline V lookup: CDR1 SGHVS, CDR2 FNYEAQ. The V gene end was trimmed by 8 bases and the J gene end by 3 bases; junction bases not matched to a gene: 8. The CDR3 loop reads CASSWTGGPDTEAFF. The CDR3 region has the DNA TGTGCCAGCTCATGGACAGGGGGCCCTGACACTGAAGCTTTCTTT.

This clone was recorded only once. V usage is TRBV7-3 and J usage is TRBJ1-1; D perhaps matches TRBD1 (5 bases). The CDR3 covers 12 residues. CDR1 is SGHTA, CDR2 FQGTGA, per germline. The ends were cut back, 2 bases at V and 7 bases at J, with 8 bases in the middle. The chain's CDR3 is CASSLPGGEAFF. The CDR3 coding sequence is TGTGCCAGCAGCTTACCCGGGGGTGAAGCTTTCTTT.

This chain uses TRBV9 with TRBJ2-7, with D perhaps matching TRBD1 (5 bases). Looked up from germline, CDR1 is SGDLS and CDR2 is YYNGEE. V shed 3 bases and J shed 5 bases, with 15 bases lying between them. The CDR3 covers 14 residues. CDR3 sequence (DNA): TGTGCCAGCAGCGCAGAAGGGGCGTGGGACGAGCAGTACTTC. Translation gives CASSAEGAWDEQYF.

This chain joins TRBV7-9 and TRBJ1-2, with 8 positions matching TRBD1. V lost 3 bases, J lost 2 bases, and 5 bases stayed unmatched. Per the germline V gene, CDR1 is SEHNR and CDR2 is FQNEAQ (reference sequence). This CDR3 region has 15 residues. The CDR3 protein is CASSFSRQGNYGYTF. DNA of the CDR3: TGTGCCAGCAGCTTTTCGAGACAGGGGAACTATGGCTACACCTTC.

The CDR3 DNA is TGTGCCAGCAGCCTTGGGACAGGGACTGGAAACACCATATATTTT. This translates into CASSLGTGTGNTIYF. The V call is TRBV3-1 (or the pseudogene TRBV3-2), the J call TRBJ1-3; TRBD1 matches at 9 bases. This CDR3 is built from 15 residues. CDR1 is LGHDT, CDR2 YNNKEL, per germline (reference sequence). The junction had 3 bases not matched to a gene; V was cut back by 4 bases and J by 2 bases.

The V call is TRBV5-8, the J call TRBJ1-6, with 11 bases that match TRBD1. The germline V gene has CDR1 SGHTS and CDR2 YDEGEE. J was trimmed by 0 bases and V by 5 bases; bases with no gene match: 10. The CDR3 runs to 19 residues. CDR3 loop: CASRAGQGEASSYNSPLHF. The CDR3 DNA reads as TGTGCCAGCAGAGCGGGACAGGGGGAAGCTAGCTCCTATAATTCACCCCTCCACTTT.